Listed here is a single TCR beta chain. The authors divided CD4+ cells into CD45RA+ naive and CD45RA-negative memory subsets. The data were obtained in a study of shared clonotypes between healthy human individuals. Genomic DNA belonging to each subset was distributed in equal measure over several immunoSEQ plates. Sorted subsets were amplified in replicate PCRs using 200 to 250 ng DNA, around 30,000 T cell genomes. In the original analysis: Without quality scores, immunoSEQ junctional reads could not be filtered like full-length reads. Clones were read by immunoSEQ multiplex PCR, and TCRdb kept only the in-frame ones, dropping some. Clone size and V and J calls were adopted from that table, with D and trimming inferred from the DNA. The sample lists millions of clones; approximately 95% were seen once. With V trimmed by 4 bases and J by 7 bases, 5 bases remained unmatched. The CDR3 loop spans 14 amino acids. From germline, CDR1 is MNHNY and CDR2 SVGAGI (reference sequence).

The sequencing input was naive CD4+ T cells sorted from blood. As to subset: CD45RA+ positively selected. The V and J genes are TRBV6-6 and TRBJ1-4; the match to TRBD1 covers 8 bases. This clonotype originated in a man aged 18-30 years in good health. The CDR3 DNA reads TGTGCCAGCAGTTCGGACAGGGATCGTGAAAAACTGTTTTTT. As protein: CASSSDRDREKLFF.